The present entry profiles one TCR beta chain with its context. Its antigen is unidentified. Naive CD4+ cells were CD45RA-selected; the remaining cells were memory. Per the authors' pipeline: Sequence data from immunoSEQ were junction-only and lacked quality scores; consequently, filtering differed. The table came from immunoSEQ multiplex PCR; TCRdb's copy has only in-frame clones and leaves some out. V, J and clone size derive from that table, while D and trimming were established from the DNA sequence. Of 1,400,000 or so clones in the sample, approximately 98.5% were seen once. The sample is drawn from a study of shared clonotypes between healthy human individuals. General study points: The study's rarefaction showed incomplete sorted-subset sequencing despite large depth.

The specimen sequenced was naive CD4+ T cells sorted from blood. Subset specified: CD45RA+ positively selected. This receptor was obtained from a young man in good health.

CDR3 residues: CASSSRTSGMFGEQFF. The CDR3 DNA reads TGTGCCAGCAGCTCACGGACTAGCGGGATGTTTGGTGAGCAGTTCTTC. The genes are TRBV5-4 and TRBJ2-1; 12 positions agree with TRBD2. The length of the CDR3 is 16 residues. V shed 3 bases and J 9 bases; nucleotides not matched to a gene: 10. CDR1 SGHNT and CDR2 YYREEE come from the germline V gene (reference sequence).